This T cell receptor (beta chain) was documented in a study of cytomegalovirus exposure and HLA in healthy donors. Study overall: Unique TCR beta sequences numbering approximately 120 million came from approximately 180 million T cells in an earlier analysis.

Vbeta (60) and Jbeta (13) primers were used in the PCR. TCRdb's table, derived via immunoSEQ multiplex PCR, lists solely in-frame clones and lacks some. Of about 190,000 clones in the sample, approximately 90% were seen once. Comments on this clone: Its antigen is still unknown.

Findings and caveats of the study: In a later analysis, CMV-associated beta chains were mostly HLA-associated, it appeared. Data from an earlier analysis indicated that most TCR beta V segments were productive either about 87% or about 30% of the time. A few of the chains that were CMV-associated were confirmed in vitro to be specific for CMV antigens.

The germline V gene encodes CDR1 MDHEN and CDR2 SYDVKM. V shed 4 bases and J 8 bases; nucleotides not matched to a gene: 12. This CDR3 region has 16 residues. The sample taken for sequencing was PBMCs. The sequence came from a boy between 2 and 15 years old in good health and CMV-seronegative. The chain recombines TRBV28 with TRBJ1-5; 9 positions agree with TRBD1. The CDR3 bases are TGTGCCAGCAGTTCGCGATACAGGGGGCGCACAGAGCCCCAGCATTTT. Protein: CASSSRYRGRTEPQHF.